The 27 T cell receptor beta chains reported below all come from one sample, sequenced in a study of regulatory T cells in long-lasting Graves disease. iRepertoire HTBI primers and Arm-PCR of CDR3 regions built TCR beta libraries. Via MiXCR, TCRdb re-called the multiplex PCR reads, giving one row per CDR3 protein. The sample contains more than 450,000 distinct CDR3 sequences, approximately 12% of which appear only once. Time point described: newly diagnosed GD, antithyroid drugs for less than 3 months. Following extraction of RNA from PBMCs, that RNA was used to make the TCR library. This same sample was also part of a study on T cells in Graves' hyperthyroidism and ophthalmopathy.

The sequenced sample was peripheral blood mononuclear cells (PBMCs), obtained at new diagnosis, from a patient treated with antithyroid drugs. Receptors were obtained from a woman in her 30s with Graves disease.

This clonotype appeared many times. This chain uses TRBV27 with TRBJ2-6, with D perhaps matching TRBD1 (6 bases). Deletions cut 7 bases from V and 1 base from J, with 14 bases between. The CDR3 extends over 16 amino acids. Germline loops: CDR1 MNHEY, CDR2 SMNVEV (reference sequence). CDR3 in amino acids: CASTYEGVSGANVLTF. For the CDR3, the DNA is TGTGCCAGCACCTATGAGGGGGTATCTGGGGCCAACGTCCTGACTTTC.

This clonotype was detected only a few times. CDR3 in amino acids: CSARDRTPGEQYF. The CDR3, as DNA: TGCAGTGCTAGAGATCGGACTCCAGGCGAGCAGTACTTC. The gene calls are TRBV20-1 and TRBJ2-7; the D gene is possibly TRBD2 (5 bases). Germline V gene data show CDR1 as DFQATT and CDR2 as SNEGSKA (reference sequence). Trimming shortened V by 0 bases and J by 6 bases, and 12 bases separated the two germline ends. This CDR3 comprises 13 residues.

This clonotype was observed many times. The V and J genes are TRBV11-2 and TRBJ1-2, with D unresolved. In germline, CDR1 is SGHAT, CDR2 FQNNGV. The V and J ends lost 1 base and 5 bases respectively, with 14 bases between them. The CDR3 is made up of 15 amino acids. The CDR3 nucleotides read TGTGCCAGCAGCTTAGGGAGCTACGGGATTTATGGCTACACCTTC. It encodes CASSLGSYGIYGYTF.

The sample holds a few counts of this clonotype. The chain is built from TRBV4-3 and TRBJ2-6, with D possibly matching TRBD2 (5 bases). Trimming pared 4 bases from V and 0 bases from J, leaving 13 bases between. The CDR3 consists of 17 residues. Germline CDR1 is LGHNA and CDR2 is YSLEER. The CDR3 DNA is TGCGCCAGCAGCCGTGGGTTAGGGAGCTCTGGGGCCAACGTCCTGACTTTC. This gives the protein CASSRGLGSSGANVLTF.

This clonotype was detected only a few times. The V gene is TRBV28, the J gene TRBJ1-2; weak D call: TRBD1 (5 bases). Trimming left V 2 bases short and J 4 bases short, with 14 bases between. CDR3 length: 15 amino acids. From germline, CDR1 is MDHEN and CDR2 SYDVKM. The CDR3 DNA is TGTGCCAGCAGTTTAAAGGGACCGCAGGGCTATGGCTACACCTTC. Its translation: CASSLKGPQGYGYTF.

This clonotype has only a few counts. The chain is built from TRBV19 and TRBJ2-7; D may be TRBD1 (6 bases). The germline gives CDR1 LNHDA, CDR2 SQIVND (reference sequence). V lost 7 bases to trimming and J lost 3 bases, with 22 bases between them. The CDR3 length is 16 residues. The CDR3 DNA reads as TGTGCCAGTACTAGGGGATTTTACCCAGGGGTCTACGAGCAGTACTTC. It codes for CASTRGFYPGVYEQYF.

This clonotype turned up a few times. V and J are TRBV24-1 and TRBJ2-7; D remains ambiguous. CDR1 and CDR2 from the germline V gene are KGHDR and SFDVKD. The CDR3 is 13 residues long. Trimming shortened V by 4 bases and J by 0 bases, and 6 bases separated the two germline ends. CDR3 sequence reads: CATSDRLSYEQYF. CDR3 sequence (DNA): TGTGCCACCAGTGACCGTCTCTCCTACGAGCAGTACTTC.

J is TRBJ2-1 and V is TRBV28, with 10 bases identical to TRBD2. After removal of 5 bases from V and 4 bases from J, the junction contained 8 bases not matched to a gene. Germline CDR1 reads MDHEN; CDR2 reads SYDVKM. This CDR3 has 16 residues. As DNA, the CDR3 is TGTGCCAGCAGTGGCCGGACTAGCGGAATATACAATGAGCAGTTCTTC. Its translation: CASSGRTSGIYNEQFF.

This clonotype was seen ten or more times. Germline is not matched at one junction end, which may reflect a read error. The chain is built from TRBV18 and TRBJ2-3, with 9 bases that match TRBD2. Looked up from germline, CDR1 is KGHSH and CDR2 is LQKENI. The length of the CDR3 is 17 residues. The CDR3 region is CASSLPSLAGLTDTQYF. The CDR3 coding sequence is TGTGCCAGCTCACTCCCTTCGCTAGCGGGGTTGACAGATACGCAGTACTTT.

This clonotype was recorded at least ten times. The rearrangement links TRBV18 to TRBJ2-3; D is ambiguous. V lost 3 bases to trimming and J lost 2 bases, with 9 bases between them. Germline V gene sequence: CDR1 KGHSH, CDR2 LQKENI. The CDR3 loop spans 14 amino acids. CDR3 DNA: TGTGCCAGCTCACCCGCCCAATCCACAGATACGCAGTATTTT. It encodes CASSPAQSTDTQYF.

This clonotype has a count of ten or more. The rearrangement links TRBV6-5 to TRBJ1-5; D not certain. Germline lookup yields CDR1 MNHEY and CDR2 SVGAGI. V gave up 3 bases and J gave up 2 bases, with 8 bases separating them. The CDR3 has 14 amino acids. The CDR3 DNA reads as TGTGCCAGCAGTTATGGGGTGGGCAATCAGCCCCAGCATTTT. It yields the protein CASSYGVGNQPQHF.

Many counts were recorded for this clonotype. This chain joins TRBV10-3 and TRBJ1-6; TRBD1 might be the D (6 bases). The CDR3 consists of 18 residues. The germline V and J ends were trimmed by 3 bases and 2 bases, with 17 bases remaining between them. CDR1 is ENHRY, CDR2 SYGVKD, per germline. The CDR3 here is CAISDPSTGNTYNSPLHF. CDR3 in DNA: TGTGCCATCAGTGATCCGAGTACAGGGAATACCTATAATTCACCCCTCCACTTT.

The V and J genes are TRBV3-1 and TRBJ2-2; weak D call: TRBD2 (5 bases). The CDR3 runs to 17 residues. Germline lookup yields CDR1 LGHDT and CDR2 YNNKEL (reference sequence). Trimming took 5 bases from V and 5 from J, leaving 21 bases between them. The CDR3 loop reads CASSADRGITWTGELFF. The CDR3 DNA follows: TGTGCCAGCAGCGCAGATAGAGGGATAACATGGACCGGGGAGCTGTTTTTT.

This clonotype was detected many times. This chain links TRBV7-3 with TRBJ2-7; TRBD2 agrees at 13 bases. The CDR3 is made up of 15 amino acids. V shed 5 bases and J 5 bases; nucleotides not matched to a gene: 6. Germline V gene data show CDR1 as SGHTA and CDR2 as FQGTGA. The CDR3 loop reads CASSTGLAGVDEQYF. DNA of the CDR3: TGTGCCAGCAGCACTGGACTAGCGGGAGTAGACGAGCAGTACTTC.

This chain joins TRBV20-1 and TRBJ1-5, with D tentatively TRBD1 (5 bases). Trimming removed 0 bases at V and 6 bases at J, with 12 bases between. The CDR3 spans 14 residues. Germline V lookup: CDR1 DFQATT, CDR2 SNEGSKA (reference sequence). CDR3 DNA sequence: TGCAGTGCTAGAGATGGGGGGGTGGTTCAGCCCCAGCATTTT. Amino acid sequence: CSARDGGVVQPQHF.

The gene calls are TRBV19 and TRBJ2-2; D perhaps matches TRBD1 (5 bases). CDR3 length equals 15 residues. Per the germline V gene, CDR1 is LNHDA and CDR2 is SQIVND (reference sequence). V was shortened by 3 bases and J by 1 base, with 9 bases between the two germline ends. The chain's CDR3 is CASSILRENTGELFF. CDR3 DNA: TGTGCCAGTAGTATTCTCAGGGAGAACACCGGGGAGCTGTTTTTT.

The count of this clonotype is one. The V and J genes are TRBV12-3 or TRBV12-4 and TRBJ2-1, with D possibly TRBD2 on 7 matching bases. This CDR3 has 15 amino acids. V gave up 4 bases and J gave up 3 bases, with 13 bases separating them. CDR3 in amino acids: CASSYLGGVYNEQFF. The CDR3, as DNA: TGTGCCAGCAGTTACCTAGGGGGGGTCTACAATGAGCAGTTCTTC.

The sample holds many counts of this clonotype. V is TRBV28 and J is TRBJ2-7; TRBD2 agrees at 11 bases. The germline CDR1 and CDR2 sequences are MDHEN and SYDVKM. The trim removed 5 bases at V and 0 bases at J, leaving 6 bases unmatched. The CDR3 consists of 16 residues. CDR3: CASSHETSGSSYEQYF. For the CDR3, the DNA is TGTGCCAGCAGTCACGAAACTAGCGGGAGCTCCTACGAGCAGTACTTC.

The chain couples TRBV28 to TRBJ2-1; 7 nucleotides line up with TRBD1. This CDR3 comprises 15 residues. Germline loops: CDR1 MDHEN, CDR2 SYDVKM. V shed 5 bases and J 4 bases; nucleotides not matched to a gene: 8. In nucleotides, the CDR3 is TGTGCCAGCAGTAGTAGGGACAGACCTTACAATGAGCAGTTCTTC. It translates to CASSSRDRPYNEQFF.

This clonotype was counted many times. The rearrangement uses TRBV29-1 and TRBJ2-5, with 10 bases lining up with TRBD1. The CDR3 is 14 residues long. In germline, CDR1 is SQVTM, CDR2 ANQGSEA. J was trimmed by 7 bases and V by 6 bases; bases with no gene match: 11. The CDR3 region has the DNA TGCAGCGTGGGGGGACAGGGGATCTCTGGGACCCAGTACTTC. This translates into CSVGGQGISGTQYF.

This chain uses TRBV27 with TRBJ2-2; D is uncertain. The germline V gene has CDR1 MNHEY and CDR2 SMNVEV (reference sequence). Trimming cost V 9 bases and J 6 bases, with 14 bases left between them. The CDR3 is made up of 13 amino acids. CDR3 amino acids: CASNTQRSGELFF. The CDR3 coding sequence is TGTGCCAGTAATACCCAGAGGTCCGGGGAGCTGTTTTTT.

This clonotype was seen at least ten times. The chain is built from TRBV30 and TRBJ1-1; 8 positions agree with TRBD1. This CDR3 is 15 amino acids long. V trimming: 4 bases; J trimming: 3 bases; junction bases outside the gene matches: 10. CDR1 and CDR2 (germline): GTSNPN, SVGIG (reference sequence). The DNA for the CDR3 is TGTGCCTGGACCAAGGGAGACAGGGGAGACACTGAAGCTTTCTTT. This codes for CAWTKGDRGDTEAFF.

In this sample, this clonotype turned up a few times. The V gene is TRBV28, the J gene TRBJ2-2, with TRBD1 identical over 7 bases. The V and J ends lost 5 bases and 4 bases, in that order; junction bases with no gene match: 4. The CDR3 contains 14 residues. Per the germline V gene, CDR1 is MDHEN and CDR2 is SYDVKM. The CDR3 loop is CASSPQGFTGELFF. CDR3 nucleotides: TGTGCCAGCAGTCCACAGGGGTTCACCGGGGAGCTGTTTTTT.

About this clonotype itself: A junction end diverges from the germline sequence, so it may reflect a read error. The chain couples TRBV19 to TRBJ1-2; TRBD1 matches 9 bases. The CDR3 covers 14 residues. Germline V gene sequence: CDR1 LNHDA, CDR2 SQIVND (reference sequence). CDR3 protein: CVSSPAGTGYRYTF. The DNA of the CDR3 is TGTGTCAGTAGTCCTGCCGGGACAGGGTATCGCTACACCTTC.

This clonotype was recorded at least ten times. The CDR3 DNA reads TGTGCCAGTAGTATTGGGTCTGGGGCCAACGTCCTGACTTTC. As protein: CASSIGSGANVLTF. The rearrangement joins TRBV19 to TRBJ2-6, with D unresolved. Trimming pared 3 bases from V and 1 base from J, leaving 4 bases between. Looked up from germline, CDR1 is LNHDA and CDR2 is SQIVND (reference sequence). The CDR3 extends over 14 amino acids.

This clonotype was counted between two and nine times. The chain joins TRBV18 to TRBJ2-7; the D gene is possibly TRBD2 (6 bases). The V and J ends lost 0 bases and 3 bases respectively, with 15 bases between them. The CDR3 sequence is 16 residues long. Germline CDR1 is KGHSH and CDR2 is LQKENI. CDR3 nucleotides: TGTGCCAGCTCACCACCGTTAACTAGCAGGAACTACGAGCAGTACTTC. Translation: CASSPPLTSRNYEQYF. The variable domain in full, completed from reference TRBV18 and TRBJ2-7, reads NAGVMQNPRHLVRRRGQEARLRCSPMKGHSHVYWYRQLPEEGLKFMVYLQKENIIDESGMPKERFSAEFPKEGPSILRIQQVVRGDSAAYFCASSPPLTSRNYEQYFGPGTRLTVT.

This clonotype was observed many times. The rearrangement joins TRBV6-2 or TRBV6-3 to TRBJ1-1, with a possible D match to TRBD1 (5 bases). The CDR3 is 14 amino acids. CDR1 is MNHEY and CDR2 is SVGEGT in the germline V gene. The V end lost 2 bases, the J end lost 0 bases, and 7 bases lay between the germline ends. The CDR3 nucleotides are TGTGCCAGCAGTTACGCAGGGATGAACACTGAAGCTTTCTTT. This translates into CASSYAGMNTEAFF.